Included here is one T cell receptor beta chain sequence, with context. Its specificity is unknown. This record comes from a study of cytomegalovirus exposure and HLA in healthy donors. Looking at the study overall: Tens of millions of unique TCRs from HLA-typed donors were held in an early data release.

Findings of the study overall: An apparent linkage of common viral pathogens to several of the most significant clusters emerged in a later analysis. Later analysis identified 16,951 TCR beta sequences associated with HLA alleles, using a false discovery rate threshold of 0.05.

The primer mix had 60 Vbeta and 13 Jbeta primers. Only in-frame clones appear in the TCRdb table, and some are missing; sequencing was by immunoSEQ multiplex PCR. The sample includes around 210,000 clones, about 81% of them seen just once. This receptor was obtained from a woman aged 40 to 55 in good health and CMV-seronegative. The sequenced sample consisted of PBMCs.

The CDR3 protein is CAWSPVDSNQPQHF. CDR3 bases: TGTGCCTGGAGTCCAGTTGATAGCAATCAGCCCCAGCATTTT. The rearrangement uses TRBV30 and TRBJ1-5; D gene uncertain. This CDR3 has 14 residues. CDR1 is GTSNPN, CDR2 SVGIG, per germline (reference sequence). Trimming pared 2 bases from V and 0 bases from J, leaving 8 bases between.